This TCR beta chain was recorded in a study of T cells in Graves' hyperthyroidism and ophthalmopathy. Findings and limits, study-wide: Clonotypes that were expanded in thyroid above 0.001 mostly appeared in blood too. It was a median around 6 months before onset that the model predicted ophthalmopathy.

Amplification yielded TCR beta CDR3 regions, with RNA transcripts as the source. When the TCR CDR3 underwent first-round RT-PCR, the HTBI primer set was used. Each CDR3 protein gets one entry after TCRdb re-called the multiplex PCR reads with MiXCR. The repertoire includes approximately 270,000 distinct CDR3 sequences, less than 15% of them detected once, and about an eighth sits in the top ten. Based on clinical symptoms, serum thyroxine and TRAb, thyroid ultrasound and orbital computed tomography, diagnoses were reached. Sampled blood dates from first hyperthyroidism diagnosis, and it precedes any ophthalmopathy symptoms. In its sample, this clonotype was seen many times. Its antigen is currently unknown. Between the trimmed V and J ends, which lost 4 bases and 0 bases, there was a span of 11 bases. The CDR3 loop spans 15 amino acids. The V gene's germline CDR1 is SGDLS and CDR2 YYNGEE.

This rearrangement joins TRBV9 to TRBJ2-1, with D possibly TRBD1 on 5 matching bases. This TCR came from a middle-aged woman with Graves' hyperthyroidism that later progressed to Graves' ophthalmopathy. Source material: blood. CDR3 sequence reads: CASSPLTASYNEQFF. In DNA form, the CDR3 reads TGTGCCAGCAGCCCCTTGACAGCCTCCTACAATGAGCAGTTCTTC.